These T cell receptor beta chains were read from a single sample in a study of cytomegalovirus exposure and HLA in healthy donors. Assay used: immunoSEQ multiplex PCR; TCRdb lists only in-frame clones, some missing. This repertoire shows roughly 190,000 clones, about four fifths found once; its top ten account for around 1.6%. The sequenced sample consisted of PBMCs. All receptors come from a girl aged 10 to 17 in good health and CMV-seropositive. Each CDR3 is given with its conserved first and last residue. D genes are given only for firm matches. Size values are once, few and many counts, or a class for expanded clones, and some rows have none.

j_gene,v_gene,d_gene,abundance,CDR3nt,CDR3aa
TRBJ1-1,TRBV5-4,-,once,TGTGCCAGCAGCCTCATCGGGAGCAGGCCGAGTGGAGCTTTCTTT,CASSLIGSRPSGAFF
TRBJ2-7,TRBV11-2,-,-,TGTGCCAGCAGCTTAGACCGGACTTTGGAGTACTTC,CASSLDRTLEYF
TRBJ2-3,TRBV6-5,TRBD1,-,TGTGCCAGCACCCGGACGACAGGGGCAGATACGCAGTATTTT,CASTRTTGADTQYF
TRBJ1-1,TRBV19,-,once,TGTGCCAGTAGCACGGGGTTGGGGTTGAAAACTGAAGCTTTCTTT,CASSTGLGLKTEAFF
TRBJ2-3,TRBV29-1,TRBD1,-,TGCAGCGTTGCCAGAGGACAGGGGACTAGCACAGATACGCAGTATTTT,CSVARGQGTSTDTQYF
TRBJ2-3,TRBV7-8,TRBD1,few,TGTGCCAGCAGCCGCGGGACAGGGGTTAGCACAGATACGCAGTATTTT,CASSRGTGVSTDTQYF
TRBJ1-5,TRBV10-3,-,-,TGTGCCATCAGCGGGACTGATAGCAATCAGCCCCAGCATTTT,CAISGTDSNQPQHF
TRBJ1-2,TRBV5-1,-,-,TGCGCCAGCAGCCCGTTTTATACTAACTATGGCTACACCTTC,CASSPFYTNYGYTF
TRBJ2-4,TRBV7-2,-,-,TGTGCCAGCAGCTTAGCTTCCCTCCGTCAGGCAGGCATTCAGTACTTC,CASSLASLRQAGIQYF
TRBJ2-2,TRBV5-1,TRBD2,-,TGCGCCAGCAGCTCTGGGACTAGCGGGGCCGGGGAGCTGTTTTTT,CASSSGTSGAGELFF
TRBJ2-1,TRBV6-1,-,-,TGTGCCAGCAGTGGCCGGGACAACAATGAGCAGTTCTTC,CASSGRDNNEQFF
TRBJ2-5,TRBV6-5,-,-,TGTGCCAGCAGTTACTTAGAACCCCGGCGAGGGGAGACCCAGTACTTC,CASSYLEPRRGETQYF
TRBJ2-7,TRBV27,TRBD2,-,TGTGCCAGCAGTACCACCGGGACTAGCGGGGGGGCCGACGAGCAGTACTTC,CASSTTGTSGGADEQYF
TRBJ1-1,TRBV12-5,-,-,TGTGCTAGTGGTTTGTGGGAGGACACTGAAGCTTTCTTT,CASGLWEDTEAFF
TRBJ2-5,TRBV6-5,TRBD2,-,TGTGCCAGCAGTCCACTAGCGGGGGGACGGGAGACCCAGTACTTC,CASSPLAGGRETQYF
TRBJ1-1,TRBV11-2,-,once,TGTGCCAGCAGCTTAGGGGGGCCTGCTGAAGCTTTCTTT,CASSLGGPAEAFF
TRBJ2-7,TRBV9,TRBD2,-,TGTGCCAGCAGCCTAAGCGGGGGACCCTACGAGCAGTACTTC,CASSLSGGPYEQYF
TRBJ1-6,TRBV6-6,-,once,TGTGCCAGCCCAAGTCGGGGGGATTCACCCCTCCACTTT,CASPSRGDSPLHF
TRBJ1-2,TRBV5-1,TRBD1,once,TGCGCCAGCAGCGGGGGGACAGGGACTTCCTATGGCTACACCTTC,CASSGGTGTSYGYTF
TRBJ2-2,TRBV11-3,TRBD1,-,TGTGCCAGCAGCCCCCGAGGGACAGGGCCCGTCAGGCTGTTTTTT,CASSPRGTGPVRLFF
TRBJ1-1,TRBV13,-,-,TGTGCCAGCAGCCGGACAGTGAACACTGAAGCTTTCTTT,CASSRTVNTEAFF
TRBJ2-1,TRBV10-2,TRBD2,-,TGCGCCAGCAGTGAGTCGTTTGGACTAGCGGGGGCCCCCTACAATGAGCAGTTCTTC,CASSESFGLAGAPYNEQFF
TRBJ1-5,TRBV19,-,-,TGTGCCAGTTTGGGGGGGGACGTAAACCGAGGGATTCAGCCCCAGCATTTT,CASLGGDVNRGIQPQHF
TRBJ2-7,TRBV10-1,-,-,TGCGCCAGCAGTGGGCAGACAGAGAGCGAGCAGTACTTC,CASSGQTESEQYF
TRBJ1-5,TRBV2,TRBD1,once,TGTGCCAGCAGTGAATGGACAGGGGGTCAGCCCCAGCATTTT,CASSEWTGGQPQHF
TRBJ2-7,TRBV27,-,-,TGTGCCAGCAGTTTAGGGACTGTTCCCTACGAGCAGTACTTC,CASSLGTVPYEQYF
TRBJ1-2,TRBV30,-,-,TGTGCCTGGAGTGTACTAAGGGAGCGGAACTATGGCTACACCTTC,CAWSVLRERNYGYTF
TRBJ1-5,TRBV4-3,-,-,TGCGCCAGCAGCCAAGATCCGGTGTATAGCAATCAGCCCCAGCATTTT,CASSQDPVYSNQPQHF
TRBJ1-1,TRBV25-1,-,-,TGTGCCAGCAGTGGAGGATCGGGATGGGACACTGAAGCTTTCTTT,CASSGGSGWDTEAFF
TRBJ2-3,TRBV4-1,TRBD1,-,TGCGCCAGCAGCCACGGTCAGGGGGTCACAGATACGCAGTATTTT,CASSHGQGVTDTQYF
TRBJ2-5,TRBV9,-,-,TGTGCCAGCAGCGTAGCGGGGCAGGGGGGAGCAGAGACCCAGTACTTC,CASSVAGQGGAETQYF
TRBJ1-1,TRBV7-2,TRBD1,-,TGTGCCAGCAGCCCGGGGACAGATACTGAAGCTTTCTTT,CASSPGTDTEAFF
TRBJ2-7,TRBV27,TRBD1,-,TGTGCCAGCAGTTTAAACAGGGGCTCCTACGAGCAGTACTTC,CASSLNRGSYEQYF
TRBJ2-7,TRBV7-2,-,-,TGTGCCAGCAGCCCAGACCACTACGGGCAGTACTTC,CASSPDHYGQYF
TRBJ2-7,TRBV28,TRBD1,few,TGTGCCAGCAGTCCTGGGACAGAACCCTACGAGCAGTACTTC,CASSPGTEPYEQYF
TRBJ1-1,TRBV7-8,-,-,TGTGCCAGCAGCTTATCAGTGGTGCAGGGTCTTGGGGACACTGAAGCTTTCTTT,CASSLSVVQGLGDTEAFF
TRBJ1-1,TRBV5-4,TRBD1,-,TGTGCCAGCAGCAAGGAGACAGGGACGAACACTGAAGCTTTCTTT,CASSKETGTNTEAFF
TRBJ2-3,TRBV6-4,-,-,TGTGCCAGCAGTGCGGAGGGGGCAGGCACAGATACGCAGTATTTT,CASSAEGAGTDTQYF
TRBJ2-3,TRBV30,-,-,TGTGCCTGGAACCAGGGCGAATCTAGCACAGATACGCAGTATTTT,CAWNQGESSTDTQYF
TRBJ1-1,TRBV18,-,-,TGTGCCAGCTCGCCAATATTCGGAGGGGACACTGAAGCTTTCTTT,CASSPIFGGDTEAFF